A selection of T cell receptor beta chains follows, all from one sample in a study of CD8+ T cells in alopecia areata. Clones were read by immunoSEQ multiplex PCR, and TCRdb kept only the in-frame ones, dropping some. This table holds more than 200,000 clones, around 43% found once. Sequenced material: CD4+ T cells sorted from blood, taken between weeks 36 and 40, from a patient treated with tofacitinib. Every receptor here comes from a human donor with alopecia areata. The CDR3 runs from the conserved cysteine through the conserved F or W. A D gene is named only where the DNA matches it firmly. Clone size appears in some rows only: once, few, many, or a class for an expanded clone.

J | V | D | size | DNA | CDR3
TRBJ2-4 | TRBV7-2 | TRBD1 | - | TGTGCCAGCAGCCCGGACAGGATCTTAGCCAAAAACATTCAGTACTTC | CASSPDRILAKNIQYF
TRBJ2-1 | TRBV5-1 | TRBD2 | - | TGCGCCAGCGTACTTAGCGGGAGCTCCTACAATGAGCAGTTCTTC | CASVLSGSSYNEQFF
TRBJ1-2 | TRBV30 | - | - | TGTGCCTGGAGACCGGACAGCAGCGGCTACACCTTC | CAWRPDSSGYTF
TRBJ1-1 | TRBV18 | TRBD1 | - | TGTGCCAGCTCACCACTCAGGGGGCAGATGAACACTGAAGCTTTCTTT | CASSPLRGQMNTEAFF
TRBJ2-1 | TRBV29-1 | - | - | TGCAGCGGGGGACTGGGAAGCTCCTACAATGAGCAGTTCTTC | CSGGLGSSYNEQFF
TRBJ2-2 | TRBV30 | - | - | TGTGCCTGGAGTCTAGGGCTTTCTATTAGGACCGGGGAGCTGTTTTTT | CAWSLGLSIRTGELFF
TRBJ2-1 | TRBV27 | TRBD2 | - | TGTGCCAGCAGTCCACCGGGACTAGGTAACAATGAGCAGTTCTTC | CASSPPGLGNNEQFF
TRBJ2-7 | TRBV5-4 | - | - | TGTGCCAGCAGCCAAACAGGGCCCTACGAGCAGTACTTC | CASSQTGPYEQYF
TRBJ2-3 | TRBV6-5 | TRBD2 | - | TGTGCCAGCAGTTACACCGGGACTAGCGGGAGTGGTACGCAGTATTTT | CASSYTGTSGSGTQYF
TRBJ2-1 | TRBV19 | - | - | TGTGCCAGCAGAGGGGTAGCGACCCTTGAGCAGTTCTTC | CASRGVATLEQFF
TRBJ1-5 | TRBV4-1 | - | few | TGCGCCAGCAGCCAAGATGGTCCAGGTATCAATCAGCCCCAGCATTTT | CASSQDGPGINQPQHF
TRBJ2-2 | TRBV2 | - | - | TGTGCCAGCAGTGAGTCCACCGGGGAGCTGTTTTTT | CASSESTGELFF
TRBJ2-1 | TRBV7-2 | TRBD1 | - | TGTGCCAGCAGCACACGGACAGGGGGGATGACGGGCAATGAGCAGTTCTTC | CASSTRTGGMTGNEQFF
TRBJ2-7 | TRBV2 | - | - | TGTGCCAGCAGTGACCCGTGGTCCGAGCAGTACTTC | CASSDPWSEQYF
TRBJ2-2 | TRBV2 | TRBD1 | many | TGTGCCAGCAGTAGACAGGGAGCGAACACCGGGGAGCTGTTTTTT | CASSRQGANTGELFF
TRBJ2-3 | TRBV6-4 | - | - | TGTGCCACCCGAAATACGGATACGCAGTATTTT | CATRNTDTQYF
TRBJ2-1 | TRBV20-1 | - | - | TGCAGTGCTGGGACTCCCAATGAGCAGTTCTTC | CSAGTPNEQFF
TRBJ2-7 | TRBV2 | TRBD1 | - | TGTGCCAGCAGAAGAGACAGGGGGCCATACGAGCAGTACTTC | CASRRDRGPYEQYF
TRBJ2-1 | TRBV7-8 | TRBD2 | - | TGTGCCAGCAGCTGGGGGACTAGCGGAGGGTCGAGAGAGCAGTTCTTC | CASSWGTSGGSREQFF
TRBJ2-7 | TRBV5-4 | - | - | TGTGCCAGCAGCTTGGGGGGGCAGGGAACCGAGCAGTACTTC | CASSLGGQGTEQYF
TRBJ1-2 | TRBV4-3 | - | - | TGCGCCAGCAGCCAACAGGGGAGCAACTATGGCTACACCTTC | CASSQQGSNYGYTF
TRBJ1-2 | TRBV30 | TRBD1 | once | TGTGCCTGGCATCCACAGGGGAACTATGGCTACACCTTC | CAWHPQGNYGYTF
TRBJ1-1 | TRBV27 | - | - | TGTGCCAGCAGTGTCCAGGGGCCCATGAACACTGAAGCTTTCTTT | CASSVQGPMNTEAFF
TRBJ2-7 | TRBV30 | - | few | TGTGCCTGGATTCGGGATTACTACGAGCAGTACTTC | CAWIRDYYEQYF
TRBJ2-5 | TRBV27 | TRBD2 | - | TGTGCCAGCAGTTTATCCCGGACTAGCGGCCAAAAAGAGACCCAGTACTTC | CASSLSRTSGQKETQYF
TRBJ2-3 | TRBV5-6 | - | - | TGTGCCAGCAGCTTCGGGACGCGCACCACAGATACGCAGTATTTT | CASSFGTRTTDTQYF
TRBJ1-5 | TRBV4-1 | - | few | TGCGCCAGCAGCCAACCCACAGGGAATCAGCCCCAGCATTTT | CASSQPTGNQPQHF
TRBJ2-7 | TRBV2 | - | - | TGTGCCAGCAGTGAAGGGTACTACGAGCAGTACTTC | CASSEGYYEQYF
TRBJ1-4 | TRBV7-8 | TRBD1 | few | TGTGCCAGCAGCTCCGGGACAGAGAATGAAAAACTGTTTTTT | CASSSGTENEKLFF
TRBJ2-7 | TRBV30 | TRBD2 | - | TGTGCCTGGAGTGTACGCACAGGCGGGAGCTACGAGCAGTACTTC | CAWSVRTGGSYEQYF
TRBJ1-1 | TRBV29-1 | - | - | TGCAGCGTATCCTCACAAGGGGACACTGAAGCTTTCTTT | CSVSSQGDTEAFF
TRBJ2-7 | TRBV2 | TRBD1 | - | TGTGCCAGCAGTGAAACAGGACAGGGGGCATACGAGCAGTACTTC | CASSETGQGAYEQYF
TRBJ1-4 | TRBV15 | - | - | TGTGCCACCAGCAGAGCGGCAGGAGCAACTAATGAAAAACTGTTTTTT | CATSRAAGATNEKLFF
TRBJ2-6 | TRBV19 | TRBD1 | - | TGTGCCAGTAGTATAGACCCCCCTAGGGGGACAGAAGTAAGGGCCTCTGGGGCCAACGTCCTGACTTTC | CASSIDPPRGTEVRASGANVLTF
TRBJ2-5 | TRBV27 | - | - | TGTGCCAGCAGTTTATCAGGCAGGGGCGCAGAGACCCAGTACTTC | CASSLSGRGAETQYF
TRBJ2-2 | TRBV7-9 | TRBD2 | - | TGTGCCAGCTCCCCGCCGGGGGGTCGAGACACCGGGGAGCTGTTTTTT | CASSPPGGRDTGELFF
TRBJ1-3 | TRBV25-1 | - | few | TGTGCCAGCAGTGGGGCTTCTGGAAACACCATATATTTT | CASSGASGNTIYF
TRBJ2-7 | TRBV9 | - | - | TGTGCCAGCAGCCCCTCGGGGACGTATTCCTACGAGCAGTACTTC | CASSPSGTYSYEQYF
TRBJ2-5 | TRBV7-2 | - | - | TGTGCCAGCAGCTTACAGGTTGGGGAGACCCAGTACTTC | CASSLQVGETQYF
TRBJ2-3 | TRBV29-1 | TRBD1 | few | TGCAGCGCCACAAAAGGGGGCATTACAGATACGCAGTATTTT | CSATKGGITDTQYF